This T cell receptor beta chain was profiled in a study of blood T cell repertoires in COVID-19. Participants were aged roughly 18 to 90 years, lived in about two dozen US areas, and enrolled virtually. Participant-given clinical history determined each cohort assignment. Before being deemed recovered, Cohort 3 donors had two negative PCRs, clearance, or symptom resolution. Original processing notes: The authors estimated nucleated cell counts from reference gene primer amplification. Repertoires were generated with immunoSEQ multiplex PCR, while TCRdb's copy carries only in-frame clones and drops some. That table supplies the V and J calls and clone size; D and trimming were determined from the DNA. The sample records 150,000 to 200,000 clones, 80% to 90% being singletons. The CDR3 contains 14 residues. In germline, CDR1 is SGHTA, CDR2 FQGNSA. J gave up 3 bases and V 0 bases, and 1 base lay outside the gene matches.

The specimen was PBMCs or T cells enriched from blood (not recorded which). V gene TRBV7-2 combines with J gene TRBJ2-7; 8 bases fit TRBD1. The clonotype was recovered from a middle-aged man who had recovered from COVID-19. CDR3 sequence: CASSLAGTGYEQYV. The DNA for the CDR3 is TGTGCCAGCAGCTTAGCAGGGACAGGCTACGAGCAGTACGTC.